The present TCR beta chain was sequenced within a study of CD8 T cells in Susac syndrome. The authors carried out high-throughput sequencing of TCR beta. They applied it to CD8+ and CD4+ T cells obtained from blood. The patients serving as multiple sclerosis controls were treatment-naive. They had stable or active relapsing-remitting disease and fulfilled revised McDonald criteria. Negative isolation was used for CD8+ and CD4+ T cells and FACS enrichment for TEMRA cells. RNA was extracted with the RNeasy kit, and a quantity of about 0.45 to 1 ug was reverse transcribed using random hexamers. TCR beta CDR3 was amplified by immunoSEQ multiplex PCR. This amplification extended across 54 Vbeta and 13 Jbeta segments. MiXCR, run by TCRdb on the immunoSEQ multiplex PCR reads, gives a single entry per CDR3 protein. The data show 400,000 or so distinct CDR3 sequences, around 85% seen once. Germline trimming cut 0 bases from V and 5 bases from J; bases unmatched to any gene: 15. CDR1 is SGHDN, CDR2 FVKESK, per germline. This CDR3 is 21 amino acids long.

The TCR comes from a human donor with multiple sclerosis. The chain recombines TRBV14 with TRBJ2-2, with 13 bases matching TRBD2. Material for sequencing was CD8+ T cells from PBMCs. In DNA, the CDR3 is TGTGCCAGCAGCCAAGATCCACACGAGACTAGCGGGGGGAAATTTACCGGGGAGCTGTTTTTT. This codes for CASSQDPHETSGGKFTGELFF.